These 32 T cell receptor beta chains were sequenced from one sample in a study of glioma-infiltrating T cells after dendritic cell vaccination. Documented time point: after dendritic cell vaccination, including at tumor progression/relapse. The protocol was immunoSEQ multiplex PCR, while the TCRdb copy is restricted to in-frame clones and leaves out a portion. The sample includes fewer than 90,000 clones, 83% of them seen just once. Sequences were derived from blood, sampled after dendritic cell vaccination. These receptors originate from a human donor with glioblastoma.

CDR3 region: CAISEGQGVADTQYF. CDR3 in DNA: TGTGCCATCAGTGAAGGACAGGGGGTGGCAGATACGCAGTATTTT. V is TRBV10-3 and J is TRBJ2-3, with 10 positions matching TRBD1. Germline CDR1 reads ENHRY; CDR2 reads SYGVKD. This CDR3 spans 15 amino acids. The J segment lost 4 bases and the V segment lost 3 bases, leaving 4 bases of the junction unmatched.

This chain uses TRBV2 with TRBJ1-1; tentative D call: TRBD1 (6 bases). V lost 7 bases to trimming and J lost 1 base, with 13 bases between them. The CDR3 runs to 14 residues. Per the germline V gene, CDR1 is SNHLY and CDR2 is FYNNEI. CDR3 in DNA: TGTGCCAGCATATCCGGGACAAAGAACACTGAAGCTTTCTTT. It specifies CASISGTKNTEAFF.

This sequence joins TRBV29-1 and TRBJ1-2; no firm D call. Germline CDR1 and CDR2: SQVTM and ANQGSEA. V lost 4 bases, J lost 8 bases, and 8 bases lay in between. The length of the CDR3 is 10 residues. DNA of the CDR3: TGCAGCGTTGCTTCGGGGGGCTACACCTTC. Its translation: CSVASGGYTF.

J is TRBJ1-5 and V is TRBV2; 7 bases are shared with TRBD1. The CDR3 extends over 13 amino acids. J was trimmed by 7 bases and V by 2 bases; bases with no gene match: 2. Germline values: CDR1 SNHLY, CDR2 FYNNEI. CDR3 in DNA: TGTGCCAGCAGTGAACAGGGGGGACAGCCCCAGCATTTT. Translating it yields CASSEQGGQPQHF.

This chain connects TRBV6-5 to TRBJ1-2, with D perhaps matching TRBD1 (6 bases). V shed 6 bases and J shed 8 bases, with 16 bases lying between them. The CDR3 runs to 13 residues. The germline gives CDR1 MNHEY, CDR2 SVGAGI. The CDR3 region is CASRSQGWGGYTF. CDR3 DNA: TGTGCCAGCAGATCACAGGGTTGGGGAGGCTACACCTTC.

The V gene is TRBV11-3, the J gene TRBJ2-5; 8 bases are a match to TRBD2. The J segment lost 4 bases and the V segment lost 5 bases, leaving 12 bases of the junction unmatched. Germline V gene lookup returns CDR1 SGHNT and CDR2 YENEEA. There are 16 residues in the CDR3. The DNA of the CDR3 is TGTGCCAGCAGCCCCGGGGGGGCCTGGGGAGGAGAGACCCAGTACTTC. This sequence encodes CASSPGGAWGGETQYF.

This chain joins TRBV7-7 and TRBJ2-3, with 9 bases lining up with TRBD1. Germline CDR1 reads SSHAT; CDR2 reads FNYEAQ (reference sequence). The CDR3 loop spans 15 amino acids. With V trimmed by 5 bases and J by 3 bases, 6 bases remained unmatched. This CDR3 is CASSPRQGGTDTQYF. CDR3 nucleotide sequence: TGTGCCAGCAGCCCCCGACAGGGGGGAACAGATACGCAGTATTTT. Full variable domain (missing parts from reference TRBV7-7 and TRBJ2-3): GAGVSQSPRYKVTKRGQDVTLRCDPISSHATLYWYQQALGQGPEFLTYFNYEAQPDKSGLPSDRFSAERPEGSISTLTIQRTEQRDSAMYRCASSPRQGGTDTQYFGPGTRLTVL.

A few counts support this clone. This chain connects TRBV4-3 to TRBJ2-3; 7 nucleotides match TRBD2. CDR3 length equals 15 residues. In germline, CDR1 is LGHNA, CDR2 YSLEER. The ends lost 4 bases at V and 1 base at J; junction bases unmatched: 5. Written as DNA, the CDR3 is TGCGCCAGCAGCCTCCTTGCGGGGGGCACAGATACGCAGTATTTT. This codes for CASSLLAGGTDTQYF.

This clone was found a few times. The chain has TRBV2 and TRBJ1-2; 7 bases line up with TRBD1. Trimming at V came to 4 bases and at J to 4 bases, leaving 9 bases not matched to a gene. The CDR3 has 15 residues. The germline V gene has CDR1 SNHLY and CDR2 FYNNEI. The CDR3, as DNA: TGTGCCAGCAGTGCTACAGGGGTAGGTGGCTATGGCTACACCTTC. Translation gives CASSATGVGGYGYTF.

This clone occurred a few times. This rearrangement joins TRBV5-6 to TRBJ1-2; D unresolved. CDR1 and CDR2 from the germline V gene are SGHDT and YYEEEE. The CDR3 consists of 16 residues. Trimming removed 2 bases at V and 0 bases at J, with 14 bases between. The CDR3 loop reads CASSLWTLSTNYGYTF. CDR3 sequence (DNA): TGTGCCAGCAGCTTATGGACTCTCTCGACTAACTATGGCTACACCTTC.

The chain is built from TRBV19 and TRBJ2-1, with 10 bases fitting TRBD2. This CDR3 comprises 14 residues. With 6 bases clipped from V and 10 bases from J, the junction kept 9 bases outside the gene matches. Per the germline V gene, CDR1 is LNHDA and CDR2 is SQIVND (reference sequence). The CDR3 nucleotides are TGTGCCAGTAGGTCAGCGGGGGGGCCTGGCGAGCAGTTCTTC. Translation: CASRSAGGPGEQFF.

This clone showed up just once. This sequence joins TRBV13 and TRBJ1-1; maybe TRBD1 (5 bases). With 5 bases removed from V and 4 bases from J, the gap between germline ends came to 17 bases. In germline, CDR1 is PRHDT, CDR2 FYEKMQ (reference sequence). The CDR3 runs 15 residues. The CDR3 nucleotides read TGTGCCAGCAGCGACTCAGGGAAGGGAGGCACTGAAGCTTTCTTT. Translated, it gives CASSDSGKGGTEAFF.

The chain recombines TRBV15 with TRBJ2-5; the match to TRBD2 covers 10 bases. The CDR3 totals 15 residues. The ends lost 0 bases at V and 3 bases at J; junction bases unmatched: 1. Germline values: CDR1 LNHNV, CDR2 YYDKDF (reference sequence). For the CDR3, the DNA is TGTGCCACCAGCAGAGACGGACTAGCGGAAGAGACCCAGTACTTC. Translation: CATSRDGLAEETQYF.

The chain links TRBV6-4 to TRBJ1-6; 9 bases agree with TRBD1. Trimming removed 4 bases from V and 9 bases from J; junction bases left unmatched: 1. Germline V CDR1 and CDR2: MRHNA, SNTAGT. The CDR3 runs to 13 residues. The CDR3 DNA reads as TGTGCCAGCAGTGGGACAGGGGTTTCACCCCTCCACTTT. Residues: CASSGTGVSPLHF.

In nucleotides, the CDR3 is TGTGCCAGCAGCCCCCTTACAGGACCGGGAGATACGCAGTATTTT. This sequence encodes CASSPLTGPGDTQYF. V is TRBV2 and J is TRBJ2-3; D is possibly TRBD1 (5 bases). This CDR3 region has 15 residues. V lost 6 bases, J lost 5 bases, and 18 bases lay in between. Germline CDR1 and CDR2: SNHLY and FYNNEI.

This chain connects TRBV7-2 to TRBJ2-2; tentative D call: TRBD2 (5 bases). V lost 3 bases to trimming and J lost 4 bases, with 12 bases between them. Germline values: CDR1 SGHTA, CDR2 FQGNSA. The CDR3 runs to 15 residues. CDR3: CASSFEGLFTGELFF. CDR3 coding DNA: TGTGCCAGCAGCTTTGAGGGATTGTTCACCGGGGAGCTGTTTTTT. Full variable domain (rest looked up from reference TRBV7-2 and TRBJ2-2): GAGVSQSPSNKVTEKGKDVELRCDPISGHTALYWYRQSLGQGLEFLIYFQGNSAPDKSGLPSDRFSAERTGGSVSTLTIQRTQQEDSAVYLCASSFEGLFTGELFFGEGSRLTVL.

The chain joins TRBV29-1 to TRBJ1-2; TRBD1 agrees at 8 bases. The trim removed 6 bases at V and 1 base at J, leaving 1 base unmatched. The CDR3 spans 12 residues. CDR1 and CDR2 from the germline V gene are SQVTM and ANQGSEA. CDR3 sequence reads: CSVGQGNYGYTF. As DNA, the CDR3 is TGCAGCGTAGGACAGGGTAACTATGGCTACACCTTC. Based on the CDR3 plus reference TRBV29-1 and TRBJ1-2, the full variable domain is SAVISQKPSRDICQRGTSLTIQCQVDSQVTMMFWYRQQPGQSLTLIATANQGSEATYESGFVIDKFPISRPNLTFSTLTVSNMSPEDSSIYLCSVGQGNYGYTFGSGTRLTVV.

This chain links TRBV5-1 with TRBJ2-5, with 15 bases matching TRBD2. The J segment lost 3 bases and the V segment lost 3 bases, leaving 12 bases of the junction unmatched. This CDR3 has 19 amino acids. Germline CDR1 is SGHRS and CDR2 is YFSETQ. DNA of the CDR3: TGCGCCAGCAGCTCGCATGCCGGGACTAGCGGGGGGATAGAAGAGACCCAGTACTTC. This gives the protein CASSSHAGTSGGIEETQYF.

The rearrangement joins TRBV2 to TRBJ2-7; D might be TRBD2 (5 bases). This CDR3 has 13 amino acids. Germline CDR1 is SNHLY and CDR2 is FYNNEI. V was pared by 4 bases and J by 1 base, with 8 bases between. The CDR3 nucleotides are TGTGCCAGCAGTGGCGGGCGTTCCTACGAGCAGTACTTC. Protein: CASSGGRSYEQYF.

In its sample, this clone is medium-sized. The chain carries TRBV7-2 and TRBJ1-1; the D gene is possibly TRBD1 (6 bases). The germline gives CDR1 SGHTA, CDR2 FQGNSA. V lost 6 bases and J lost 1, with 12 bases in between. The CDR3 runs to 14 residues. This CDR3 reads CASRGGGQNTEAFF. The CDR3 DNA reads TGTGCCAGCAGGGGCGGGGGACAGAACACTGAAGCTTTCTTT.

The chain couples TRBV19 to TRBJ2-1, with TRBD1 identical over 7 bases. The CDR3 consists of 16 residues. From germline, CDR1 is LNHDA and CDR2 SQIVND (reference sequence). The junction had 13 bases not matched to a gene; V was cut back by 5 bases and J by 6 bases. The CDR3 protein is CASSLTLTGFGNEQFF. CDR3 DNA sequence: TGTGCCAGTAGTTTGACGTTGACAGGGTTCGGCAATGAGCAGTTCTTC. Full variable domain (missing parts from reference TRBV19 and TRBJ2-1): DGGITQSPKYLFRKEGQNVTLSCEQNLNHDAMYWYRQDPGQGLRLIYYSQIVNDFQKGDIAEGYSVSREKKESFPLTVTSAQKNPTAFYLCASSLTLTGFGNEQFFGPGTRLTVL.

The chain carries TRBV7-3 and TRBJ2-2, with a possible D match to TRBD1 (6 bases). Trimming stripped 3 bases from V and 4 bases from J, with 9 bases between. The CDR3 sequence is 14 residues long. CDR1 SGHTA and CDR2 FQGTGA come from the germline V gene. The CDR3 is CASSFQGTTGELFF. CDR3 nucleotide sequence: TGTGCCAGCAGCTTTCAGGGGACCACCGGGGAGCTGTTTTTT.

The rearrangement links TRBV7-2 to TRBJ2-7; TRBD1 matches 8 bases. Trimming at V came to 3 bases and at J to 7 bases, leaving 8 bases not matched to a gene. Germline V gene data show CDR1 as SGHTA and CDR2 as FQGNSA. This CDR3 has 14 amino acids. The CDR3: CASSLRTGSSEQYF. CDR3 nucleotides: TGTGCCAGCAGCTTGCGGACAGGGTCCTCAGAGCAGTACTTC.

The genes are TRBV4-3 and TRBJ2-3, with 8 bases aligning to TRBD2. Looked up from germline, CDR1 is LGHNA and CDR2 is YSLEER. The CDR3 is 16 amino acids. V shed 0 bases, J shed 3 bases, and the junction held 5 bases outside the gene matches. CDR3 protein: CASSQDSGGSTDTQYF. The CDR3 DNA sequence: TGCGCCAGCAGCCAAGATTCGGGGGGGTCGACAGATACGCAGTATTTT.

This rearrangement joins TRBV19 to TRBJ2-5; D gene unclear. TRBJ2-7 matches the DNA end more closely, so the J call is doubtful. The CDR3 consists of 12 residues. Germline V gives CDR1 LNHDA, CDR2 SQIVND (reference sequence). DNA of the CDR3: TGTGCCAGTAGAGACAACACCTACGAGCAGTACTTC. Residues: CASRDNTYEQYF.

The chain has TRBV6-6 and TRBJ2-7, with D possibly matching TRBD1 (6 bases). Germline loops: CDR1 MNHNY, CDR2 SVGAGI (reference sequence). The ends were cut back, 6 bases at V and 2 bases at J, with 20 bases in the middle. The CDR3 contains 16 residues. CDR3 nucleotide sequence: TGTGCCAGCAGCGATCCTTCGACAGGCACCACCTACGAGCAGTACTTC. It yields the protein CASSDPSTGTTYEQYF.

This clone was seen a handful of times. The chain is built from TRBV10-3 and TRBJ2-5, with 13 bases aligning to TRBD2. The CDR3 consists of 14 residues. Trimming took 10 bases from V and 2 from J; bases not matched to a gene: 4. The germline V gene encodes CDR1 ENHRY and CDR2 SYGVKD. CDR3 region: CATGLAGSQETQYF. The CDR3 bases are TGTGCCACGGGACTAGCGGGGAGTCAAGAGACCCAGTACTTC.

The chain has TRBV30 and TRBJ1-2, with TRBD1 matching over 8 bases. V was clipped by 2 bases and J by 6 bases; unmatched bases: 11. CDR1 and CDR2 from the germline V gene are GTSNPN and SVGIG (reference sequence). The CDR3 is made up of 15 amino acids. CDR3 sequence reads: CAWSFTIQGADGYTF. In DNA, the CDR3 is TGTGCCTGGAGTTTCACAATTCAGGGGGCAGATGGCTACACCTTC. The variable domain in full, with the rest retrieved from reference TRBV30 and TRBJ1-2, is SQTIHQWPATLVQPVGSPLSLECTVEGTSNPNLYWYRQAAGRGLQLLFYSVGIGQISSEVPQNLSASRPQDRQFILSSKKLLLSDSGFYLCAWSFTIQGADGYTFGSGTRLTVV.

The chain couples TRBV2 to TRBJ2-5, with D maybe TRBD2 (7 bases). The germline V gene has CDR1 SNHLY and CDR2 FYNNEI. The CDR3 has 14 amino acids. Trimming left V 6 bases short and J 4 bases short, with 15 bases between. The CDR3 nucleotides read TGTGCCAGCAGCGGGGGGCAATGGGGAGAGACCCAGTACTTC. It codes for CASSGGQWGETQYF.

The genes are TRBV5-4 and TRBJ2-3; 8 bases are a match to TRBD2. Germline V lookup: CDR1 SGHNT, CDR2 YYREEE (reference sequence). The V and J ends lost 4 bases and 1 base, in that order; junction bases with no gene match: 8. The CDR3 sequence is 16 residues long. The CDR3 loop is CASSDDRSGGTDTQYF. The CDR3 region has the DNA TGTGCCAGCAGCGACGACCGTAGCGGGGGCACAGATACGCAGTATTTT.

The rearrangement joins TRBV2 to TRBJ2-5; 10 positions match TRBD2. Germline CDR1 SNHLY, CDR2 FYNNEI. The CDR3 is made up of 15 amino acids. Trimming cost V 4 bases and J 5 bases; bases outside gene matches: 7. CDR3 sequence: CASSGPSGGPETQYF. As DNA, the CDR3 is TGTGCCAGCAGTGGTCCTAGCGGGGGTCCGGAGACCCAGTACTTC.

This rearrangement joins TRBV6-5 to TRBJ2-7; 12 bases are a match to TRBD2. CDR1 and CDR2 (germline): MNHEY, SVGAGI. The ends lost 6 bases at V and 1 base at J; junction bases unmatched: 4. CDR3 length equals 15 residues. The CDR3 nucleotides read TGTGCCAGCAGGACCCTAGCGGGGGGGTCCTACGAGCAGTACTTC. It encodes CASRTLAGGSYEQYF.